Reported below is one T cell receptor (beta chain). Sequencing was performed with immunoSEQ multiplex PCR; in TCRdb, only in-frame clones are kept and a portion is missing. The data show roughly 63,000 clones, with 90% seen just once and nearly 6% held by the top ten. This record belongs to a study of control samples from healthy donors and cancer patients. The V and J ends lost 1 base and 7 bases respectively, with 8 bases between them. This CDR3 region has 14 residues. Germline CDR1 and CDR2: LGHDT and YNNKEL (reference sequence). The rearrangement uses TRBV3-1 (or the pseudogene TRBV3-2) and TRBJ1-6, with a weak D call TRBD1 (6 bases). Sequencing was performed on PBMCs. This TCR was recovered from a man aged 55 to 70 with colorectal cancer. CDR3 sequence reads: CASSQAGANSPLHF. CDR3 nucleotides: TGTGCCAGCAGCCAAGCAGGGGCGAATTCACCCCTCCACTTT.